The rows below give T cell receptor beta chains drawn from one sample of a study of blood T cell repertoires in COVID-19. Sequencing was performed with immunoSEQ multiplex PCR; in TCRdb, only in-frame clones are kept and a portion is missing. The data hold roughly 98,000 clones, with 70% to 85% observed a single time. Input material: peripheral blood. These receptors originate from a man between 65 and 79 years old with active or convalescent COVID-19. Both conserved end residues are part of each CDR3. D genes are given only for firm matches. Clone size is given for some rows only: seen once, a few or many times, or a class if the clone is expanded.

d_call clone_size j_call v_call cdr3_nt cdr3_aa
- - TRBJ2-5 TRBV5-1 TGCGCCAGCAGCGGAGGAGCCCTTCAAGAGACCCAGTACTTC CASSGGALQETQYF
- - TRBJ2-5 TRBV25-1 TGTGCCAGCAGTGAAGGGGCGAGAGAGACCCAGTACTTC CASSEGARETQYF
- - TRBJ1-4 TRBV7-2 TGTGCCAGCAGCTTACGTCAGGGTAATGAAAAACTGTTTTTT CASSLRQGNEKLFF
- - TRBJ2-1 TRBV2 TGTGCCAGCAGTGACGGGACTTTCAATGAGCAGTTCTTC CASSDGTFNEQFF
TRBD2 - TRBJ2-7 TRBV6-5 TGTGCCAGCAGCCCCCCGGGGGGGTACGAGCAGTACTTC CASSPPGGYEQYF
TRBD2 - TRBJ2-5 TRBV10-2 TGCGCCAGCACAAATAGCGGGGGGATGGAGACCCAGTACTTC CASTNSGGMETQYF
TRBD1 few TRBJ1-1 TRBV11-2 TGTGCCAGCAGCTTTGGGACAGTACTTGAAGCTTTCTTT CASSFGTVLEAFF
- once TRBJ2-1 TRBV19 TGTGCCAGTAAAGCAAGGGGGTCAACATACAATGAGCAGTTCTTC CASKARGSTYNEQFF
TRBD1 - TRBJ1-2 TRBV5-4 TGTGCCAGCAGACCACAGGGGGCAGAAGGCTACACCTTC CASRPQGAEGYTF
TRBD2 - TRBJ2-2 TRBV5-8 TGTGCCAGCAGCTTTCGACTAGCAGGCTCCGGGGAGCTGTTTTTT CASSFRLAGSGELFF
- - TRBJ2-2 TRBV13 TGTGCCAGCAGAGCCGAGCGGGCTCGAGATACCGGGGAGCTGTTTTTT CASRAERARDTGELFF
- - TRBJ1-1 TRBV6-5 TGTGCCAGCAGTTTGGACGGAGAGGGTGAAGCTTTCTTT CASSLDGEGEAFF
TRBD1 - TRBJ2-5 TRBV10-3 TGTGCCATCAGTGAGGCGACAGGGGGCCAAGAGACCCAGTACTTC CAISEATGGQETQYF
- few TRBJ2-2 TRBV7-9 TGTGCCAGCAGCCCCTACAGGGCCGGCGGGGAGCTGTTTTTT CASSPYRAGGELFF
- few TRBJ2-2 TRBV5-1 TGCGCCACTGAGACAGCGAACACCGGGGAGCTGTTTTTT CATETANTGELFF
TRBD1 - TRBJ1-5 TRBV20-1 TGCAGTGCTAGTAAACCGACAGGGGACAATCAGCCCCAGCATTTT CSASKPTGDNQPQHF
- - TRBJ1-6 TRBV7-9 TGTGCCAGCAGCTTATCACATTATAATTCACCCCTCCACTTT CASSLSHYNSPLHF
TRBD1 - TRBJ2-7 TRBV18 TGTGCCAGCTCCCAAAACAGGGGTGACAAGCAGTACTTC CASSQNRGDKQYF
- once TRBJ2-1 TRBV6-2/TRBV6-3 TGTGCCAGCAGTAGACTGGACAATGAGCAGTTCTTC CASSRLDNEQFF
TRBD1 few TRBJ2-7 TRBV30 TGTGCCTGGAGGCCACGGGACAGAGGCGAGCAGTACTTC CAWRPRDRGEQYF
- - TRBJ1-6 TRBV2 TGTGCCAGCATCGTGGGGGCGGAGAATTCACCCCTCCACTTT CASIVGAENSPLHF
TRBD2 - TRBJ2-3 TRBV5-1 TGCGCCAGCAGCTTTACTAGCGGGGAGGCAGATACGCAGTATTTT CASSFTSGEADTQYF
TRBD1 - TRBJ2-7 TRBV6-5 TGTGCCAGCAGGGCCGGGACAGGGGTCCACGAGCAGTACTTC CASRAGTGVHEQYF
- once TRBJ2-3 TRBV18 TGTGCCAGCTCACCACCAAAAGGGGCTTGGACAGATACGCAGTATTTT CASSPPKGAWTDTQYF
- - TRBJ2-1 TRBV2 TGTGCCAGCAGAACCACTAGGGGAGGTTACAATGAGCAGTTCTTC CASRTTRGGYNEQFF
TRBD2 - TRBJ2-7 TRBV5-8 TGTGCCAGCAGGCGGGGACTAGCCTCCGAGCAGTACTTC CASRRGLASEQYF